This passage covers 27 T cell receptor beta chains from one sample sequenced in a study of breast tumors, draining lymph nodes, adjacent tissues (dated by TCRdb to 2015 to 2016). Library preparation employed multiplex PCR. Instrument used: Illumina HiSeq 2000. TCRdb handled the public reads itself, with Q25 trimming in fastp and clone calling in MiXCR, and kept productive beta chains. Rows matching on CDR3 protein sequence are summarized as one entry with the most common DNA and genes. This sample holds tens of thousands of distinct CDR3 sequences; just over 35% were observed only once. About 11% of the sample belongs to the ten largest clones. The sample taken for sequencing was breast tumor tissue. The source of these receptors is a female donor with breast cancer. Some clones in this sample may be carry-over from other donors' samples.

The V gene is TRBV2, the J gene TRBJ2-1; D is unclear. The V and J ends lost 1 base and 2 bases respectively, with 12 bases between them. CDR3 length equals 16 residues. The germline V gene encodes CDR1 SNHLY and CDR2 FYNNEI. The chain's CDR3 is CASSEGWNPAYNEQFF. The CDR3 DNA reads TGTGCCAGCAGTGAAGGCTGGAACCCTGCCTACAATGAGCAGTTCTTC.

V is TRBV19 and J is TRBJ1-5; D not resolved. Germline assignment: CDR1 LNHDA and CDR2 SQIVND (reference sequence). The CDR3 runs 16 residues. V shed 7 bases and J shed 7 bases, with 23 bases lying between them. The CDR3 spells CASTRREDFGFQPQHF. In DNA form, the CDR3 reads TGTGCCAGTACCCGAAGGGAGGACTTTGGATTCCAGCCCCAGCATTTT.

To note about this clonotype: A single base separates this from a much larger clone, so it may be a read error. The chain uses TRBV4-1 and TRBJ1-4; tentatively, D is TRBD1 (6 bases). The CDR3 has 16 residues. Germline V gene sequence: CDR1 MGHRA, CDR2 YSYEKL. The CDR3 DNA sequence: TGCACCAGCAGCAGTACAGGGCTCGAGACTAATGAAAAACTGTTTTTT. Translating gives CTSSSTGLETNEKLFF.

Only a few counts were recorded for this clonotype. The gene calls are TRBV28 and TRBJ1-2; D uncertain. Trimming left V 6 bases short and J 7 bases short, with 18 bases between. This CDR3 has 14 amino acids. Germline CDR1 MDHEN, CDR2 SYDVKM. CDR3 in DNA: TGTGCCAGCAGCCCCCCCCAGGAGGCGCGTGGCTACACCTTC. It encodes CASSPPQEARGYTF.

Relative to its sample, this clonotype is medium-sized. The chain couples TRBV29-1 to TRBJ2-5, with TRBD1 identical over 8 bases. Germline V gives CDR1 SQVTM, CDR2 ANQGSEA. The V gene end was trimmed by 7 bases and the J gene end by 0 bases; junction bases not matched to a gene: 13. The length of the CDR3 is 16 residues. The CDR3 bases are TGCAGCGCCCGAGGGGGACAGGCAATGTACCAAGAGACCCAGTACTTC. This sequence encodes CSARGGQAMYQETQYF.

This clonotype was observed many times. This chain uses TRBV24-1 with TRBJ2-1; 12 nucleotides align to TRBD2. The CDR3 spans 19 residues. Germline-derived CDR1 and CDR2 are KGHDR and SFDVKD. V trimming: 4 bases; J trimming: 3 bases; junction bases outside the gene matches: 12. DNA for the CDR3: TGTGCCACCAGTGAGGCCGGGACTAGCGGGTGGGGCGGCTACAATGAGCAGTTCTTC. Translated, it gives CATSEAGTSGWGGYNEQFF.

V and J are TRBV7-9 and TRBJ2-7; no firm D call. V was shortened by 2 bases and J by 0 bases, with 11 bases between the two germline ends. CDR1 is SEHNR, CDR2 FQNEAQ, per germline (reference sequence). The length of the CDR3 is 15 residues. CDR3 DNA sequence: TGTGCCAGCAGCTTAATTGGAGCGAGCTCCTACGAGCAGTACTTC. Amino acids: CASSLIGASSYEQYF.

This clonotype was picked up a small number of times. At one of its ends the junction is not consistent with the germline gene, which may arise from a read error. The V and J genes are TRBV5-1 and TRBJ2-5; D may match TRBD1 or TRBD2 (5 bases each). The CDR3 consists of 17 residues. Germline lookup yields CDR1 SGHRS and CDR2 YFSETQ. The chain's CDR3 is CANSLARDGKRLETQYF. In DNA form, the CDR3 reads TGCGCCAACAGCTTGGCCCGGGACGGAAAAAGATTGGAGACCCAGTACTTC.

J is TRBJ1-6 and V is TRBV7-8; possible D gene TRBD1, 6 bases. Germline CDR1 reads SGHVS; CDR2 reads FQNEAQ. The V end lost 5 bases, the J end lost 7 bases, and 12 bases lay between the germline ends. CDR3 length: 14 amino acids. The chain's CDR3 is CASSARGLNSPLHF. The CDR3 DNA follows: TGTGCCAGCAGCGCCAGGGGTCTGAATTCACCCCTCCACTTT.

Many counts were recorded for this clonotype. CDR3 loop: CASSPGGANYNEQFF. CDR3 in DNA: TGCGCCAGCAGCCCTGGGGGGGCCAACTACAATGAGCAGTTCTTC. The chain links TRBV5-1 to TRBJ2-1; D might be TRBD2 (7 bases). V shed 4 bases and J shed 3 bases, with 14 bases lying between them. CDR3 size: 15 residues. From germline, CDR1 is SGHRS and CDR2 YFSETQ.

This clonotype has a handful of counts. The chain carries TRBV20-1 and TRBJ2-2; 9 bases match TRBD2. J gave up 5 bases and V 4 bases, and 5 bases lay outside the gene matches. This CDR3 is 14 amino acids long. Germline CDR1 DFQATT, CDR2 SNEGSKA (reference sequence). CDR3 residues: CSAIAGASTGELFF. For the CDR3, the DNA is TGCAGTGCTATAGCGGGAGCGTCGACCGGGGAGCTGTTTTTT.

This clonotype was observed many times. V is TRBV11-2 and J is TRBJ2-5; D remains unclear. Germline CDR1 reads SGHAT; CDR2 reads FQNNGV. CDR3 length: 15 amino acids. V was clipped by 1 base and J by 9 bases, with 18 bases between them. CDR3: CASSLGPEFGSAQYF. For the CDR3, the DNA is TGTGCCAGCAGCTTAGGCCCGGAATTCGGTTCTGCCCAGTACTTC.

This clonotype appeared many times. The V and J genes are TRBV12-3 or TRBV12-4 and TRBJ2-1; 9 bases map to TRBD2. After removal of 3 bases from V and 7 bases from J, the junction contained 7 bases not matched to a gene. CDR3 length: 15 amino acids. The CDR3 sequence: CASSFSSGMMNEQFF. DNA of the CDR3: TGTGCCAGCAGTTTCTCTAGCGGGATGATGAATGAGCAGTTCTTC.

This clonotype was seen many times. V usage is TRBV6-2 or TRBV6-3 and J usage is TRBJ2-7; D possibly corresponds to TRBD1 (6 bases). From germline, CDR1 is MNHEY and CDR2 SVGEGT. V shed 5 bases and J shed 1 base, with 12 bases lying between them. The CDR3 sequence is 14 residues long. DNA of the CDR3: TGTGCCAGCAGTGGGCAGGGGTGGTCCTACGAGCAGTACTTC. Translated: CASSGQGWSYEQYF.

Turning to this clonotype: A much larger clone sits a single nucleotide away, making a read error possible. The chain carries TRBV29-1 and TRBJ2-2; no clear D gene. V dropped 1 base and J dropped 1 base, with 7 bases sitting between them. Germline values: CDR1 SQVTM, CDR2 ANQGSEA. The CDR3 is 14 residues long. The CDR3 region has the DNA TGCAGCGTTGAAGGGATAGAGAACACCGGGGAGCTGTTTTTT. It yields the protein CSVEGIENTGELFF.

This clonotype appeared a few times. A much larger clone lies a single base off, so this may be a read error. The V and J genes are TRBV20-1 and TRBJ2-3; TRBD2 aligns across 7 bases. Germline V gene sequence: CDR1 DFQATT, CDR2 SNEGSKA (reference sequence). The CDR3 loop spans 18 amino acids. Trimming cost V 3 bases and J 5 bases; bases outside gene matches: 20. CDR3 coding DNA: TGCAGTGCTAGTCTTAAGCAAGGGACTGGCGGGAGTGGAGATACGCAGTATTTT. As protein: CSASLKQGTGGSGDTQYF.

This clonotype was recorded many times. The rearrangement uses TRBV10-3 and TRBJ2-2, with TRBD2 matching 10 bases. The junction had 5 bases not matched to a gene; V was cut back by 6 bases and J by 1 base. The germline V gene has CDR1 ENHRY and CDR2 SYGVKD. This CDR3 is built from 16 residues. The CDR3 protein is CAIRPGLAKNTGELFF. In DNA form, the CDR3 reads TGTGCCATCAGACCGGGACTAGCGAAGAACACCGGGGAGCTGTTTTTT.

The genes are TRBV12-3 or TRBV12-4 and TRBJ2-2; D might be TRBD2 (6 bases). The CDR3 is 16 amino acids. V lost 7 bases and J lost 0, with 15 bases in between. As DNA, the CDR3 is TGTGCCAGCACCCTCGGTGGCGGGACGAACACCGGGGAGCTGTTTTTT. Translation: CASTLGGGTNTGELFF.

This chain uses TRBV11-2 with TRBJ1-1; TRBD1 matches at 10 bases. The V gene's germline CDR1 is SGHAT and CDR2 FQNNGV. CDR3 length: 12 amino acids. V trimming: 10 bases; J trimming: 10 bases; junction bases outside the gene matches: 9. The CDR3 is CATSRQGAGAFF. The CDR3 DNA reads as TGTGCCACCTCCCGACAGGGGGCGGGAGCTTTCTTT.

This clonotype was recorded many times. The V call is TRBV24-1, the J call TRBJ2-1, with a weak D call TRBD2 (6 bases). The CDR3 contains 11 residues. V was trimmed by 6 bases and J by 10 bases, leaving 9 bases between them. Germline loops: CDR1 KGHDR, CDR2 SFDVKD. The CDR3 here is CATSLAKEQFF. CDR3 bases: TGTGCCACCAGTCTAGCGAAGGAGCAGTTCTTC.

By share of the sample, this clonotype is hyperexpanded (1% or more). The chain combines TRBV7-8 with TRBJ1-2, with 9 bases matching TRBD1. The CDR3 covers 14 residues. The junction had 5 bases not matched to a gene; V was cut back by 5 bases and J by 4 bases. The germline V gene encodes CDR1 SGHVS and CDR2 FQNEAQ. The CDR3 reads CASSGQTGGYGYTF. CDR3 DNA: TGTGCCAGCAGCGGACAGACAGGGGGCTATGGCTACACCTTC.

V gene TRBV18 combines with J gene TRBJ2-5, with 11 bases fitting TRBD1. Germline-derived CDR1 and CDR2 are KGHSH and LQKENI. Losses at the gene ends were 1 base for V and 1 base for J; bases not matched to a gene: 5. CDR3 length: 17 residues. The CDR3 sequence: CASSPLRDRGSQETQYF. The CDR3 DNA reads TGTGCCAGCTCACCACTTCGGGACAGGGGGTCCCAAGAGACCCAGTACTTC. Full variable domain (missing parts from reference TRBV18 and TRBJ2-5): NAGVMQNPRHLVRRRGQEARLRCSPMKGHSHVYWYRQLPEEGLKFMVYLQKENIIDESGMPKERFSAEFPKEGPSILRIQQVVRGDSAAYFCASSPLRDRGSQETQYFGPGTRLLVL.

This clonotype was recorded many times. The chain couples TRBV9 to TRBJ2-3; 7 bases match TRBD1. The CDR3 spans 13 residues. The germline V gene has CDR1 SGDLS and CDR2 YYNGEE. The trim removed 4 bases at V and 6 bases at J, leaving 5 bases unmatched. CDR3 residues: CASSFGRGDTQYF. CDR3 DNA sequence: TGTGCCAGCAGCTTCGGCAGGGGGGATACGCAGTATTTT.

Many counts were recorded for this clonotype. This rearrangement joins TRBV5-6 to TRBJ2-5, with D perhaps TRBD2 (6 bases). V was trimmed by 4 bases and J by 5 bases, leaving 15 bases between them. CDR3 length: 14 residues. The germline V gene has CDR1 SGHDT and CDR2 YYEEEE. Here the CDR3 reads CASSRGSGYETQYF. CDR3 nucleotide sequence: TGTGCCAGCAGCCGGGGGTCGGGGTACGAGACCCAGTACTTC.

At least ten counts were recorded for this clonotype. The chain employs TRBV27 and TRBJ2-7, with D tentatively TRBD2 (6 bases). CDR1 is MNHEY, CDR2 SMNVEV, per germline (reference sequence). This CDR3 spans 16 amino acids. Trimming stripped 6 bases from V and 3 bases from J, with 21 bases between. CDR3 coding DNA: TGTGCCAGCAGGGGGGGAACGGGGCGGAGGGGCTACGAGCAGTACTTC. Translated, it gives CASRGGTGRRGYEQYF.

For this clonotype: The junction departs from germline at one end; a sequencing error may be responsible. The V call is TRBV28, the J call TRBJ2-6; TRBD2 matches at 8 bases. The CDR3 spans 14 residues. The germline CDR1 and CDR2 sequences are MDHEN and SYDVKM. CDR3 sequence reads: CATHGGVGANVLAF. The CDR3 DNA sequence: TGTGCCACCCACGGGGGGGTGGGGGCCAACGTCCTGGCTTTC.

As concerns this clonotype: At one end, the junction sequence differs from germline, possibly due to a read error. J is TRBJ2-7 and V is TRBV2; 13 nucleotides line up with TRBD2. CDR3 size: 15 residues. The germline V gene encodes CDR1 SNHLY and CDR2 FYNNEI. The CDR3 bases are TGTGTCAGCACTGAGGGACTAGCGGGACCCTACGAGCAGTACTTC. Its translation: CVSTEGLAGPYEQYF.